This TCR beta chain was profiled in a study of T cells after yellow fever vaccination. This CDR3 has 16 amino acids. V was clipped by 1 base and J by 3 bases, with 12 bases between them. Germline CDR1 is LGHDT and CDR2 is YNNKEL (reference sequence). This clonotype was observed many times. MiXCR, run by TCRdb on the 5' RACE reads, gives a single entry per CDR3 protein. The table includes approximately 140,000 distinct CDR3 sequences, 7.7% detected once. The source of this sequence is a man younger than 40 who received the YFV17D yellow fever vaccine. The sequencing here drew on CD4+ T cells sorted from PBMCs, taken 5 days after the yellow fever booster vaccination. The chain recombines TRBV3-1 with TRBJ1-4; D is possibly TRBD1 (5 bases). CDR3 sequence (DNA): TGTGCCAGCAGCCAAGCGGGGGGTATCGCTAATGAAAAACTGTTTTTT. Translated, it gives CASSQAGGIANEKLFF.